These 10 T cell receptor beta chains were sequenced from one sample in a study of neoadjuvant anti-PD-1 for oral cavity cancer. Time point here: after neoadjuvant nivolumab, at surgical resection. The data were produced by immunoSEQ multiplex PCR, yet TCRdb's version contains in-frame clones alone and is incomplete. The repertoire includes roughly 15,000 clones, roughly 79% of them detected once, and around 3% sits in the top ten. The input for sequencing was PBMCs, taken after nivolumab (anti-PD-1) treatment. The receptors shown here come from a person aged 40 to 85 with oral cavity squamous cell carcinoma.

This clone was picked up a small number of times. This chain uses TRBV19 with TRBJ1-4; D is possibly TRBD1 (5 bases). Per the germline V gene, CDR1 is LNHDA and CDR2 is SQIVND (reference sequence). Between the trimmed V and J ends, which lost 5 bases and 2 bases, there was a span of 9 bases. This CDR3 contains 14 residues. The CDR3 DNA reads TGTGCCAGTAGTCCGACAGTTACTAATGAAAAACTGTTTTTT. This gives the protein CASSPTVTNEKLFF.

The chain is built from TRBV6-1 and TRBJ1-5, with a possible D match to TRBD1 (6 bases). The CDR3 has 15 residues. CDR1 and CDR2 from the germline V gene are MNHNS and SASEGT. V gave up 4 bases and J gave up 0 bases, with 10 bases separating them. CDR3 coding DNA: TGTGCCAGCAGTGTGGACAGTTATAGCAATCAGCCCCAGCATTTT. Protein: CASSVDSYSNQPQHF.

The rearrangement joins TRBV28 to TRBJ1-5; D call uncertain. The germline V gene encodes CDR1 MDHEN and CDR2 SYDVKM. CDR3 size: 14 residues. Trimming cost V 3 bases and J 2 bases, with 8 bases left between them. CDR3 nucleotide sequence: TGTGCCAGCAGTTTGGAGAGGGGCAATCAGCCCCAGCATTTT. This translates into CASSLERGNQPQHF. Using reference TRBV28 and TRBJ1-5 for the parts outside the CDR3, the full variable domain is DVKVTQSSRYLVKRTGEKVFLECVQDMDHENMFWYRQDPGLGLRLIYFSYDVKMKEKGDIPEGYSVSREKKERFSLILESASTNQTSMYLCASSLERGNQPQHFGDGTRLSIL.

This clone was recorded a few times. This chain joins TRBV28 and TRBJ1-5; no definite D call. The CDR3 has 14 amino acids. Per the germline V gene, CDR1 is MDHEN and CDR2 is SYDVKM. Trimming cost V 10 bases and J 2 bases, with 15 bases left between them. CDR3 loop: CAITYGLGNQPQHF. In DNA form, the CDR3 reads TGTGCCATCACCTATGGACTGGGCAATCAGCCCCAGCATTTT.

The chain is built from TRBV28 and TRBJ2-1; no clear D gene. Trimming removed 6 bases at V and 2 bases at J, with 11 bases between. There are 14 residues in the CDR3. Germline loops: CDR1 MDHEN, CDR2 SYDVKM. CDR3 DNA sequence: TGTGCCAGCAGGACGGACCATCCCTACAATGAGCAGTTCTTC. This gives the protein CASRTDHPYNEQFF.

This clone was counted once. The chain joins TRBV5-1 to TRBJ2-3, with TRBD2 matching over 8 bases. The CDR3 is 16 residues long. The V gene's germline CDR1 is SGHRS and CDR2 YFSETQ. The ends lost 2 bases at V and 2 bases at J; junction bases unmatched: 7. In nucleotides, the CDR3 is TGCGCCAGCAGCTTCGGCCCTAGCGGGTCCACAGATACGCAGTATTTT. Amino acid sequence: CASSFGPSGSTDTQYF.

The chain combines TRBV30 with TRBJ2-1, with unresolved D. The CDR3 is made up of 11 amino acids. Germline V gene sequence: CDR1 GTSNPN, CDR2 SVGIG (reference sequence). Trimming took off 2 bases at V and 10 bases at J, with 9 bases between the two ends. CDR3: CAWSRRSEQFF. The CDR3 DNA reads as TGTGCCTGGAGTAGAAGATCGGAGCAGTTCTTC. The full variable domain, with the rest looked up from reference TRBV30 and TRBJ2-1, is SQTIHQWPATLVQPVGSPLSLECTVEGTSNPNLYWYRQAAGRGLQLLFYSVGIGQISSEVPQNLSASRPQDRQFILSSKKLLLSDSGFYLCAWSRRSEQFFGPGTRLTVL.

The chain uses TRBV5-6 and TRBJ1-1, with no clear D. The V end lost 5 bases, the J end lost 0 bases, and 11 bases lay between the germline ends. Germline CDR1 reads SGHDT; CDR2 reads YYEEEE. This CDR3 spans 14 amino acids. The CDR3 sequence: CASRQLGVNTEAFF. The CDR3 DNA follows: TGTGCCAGCAGACAGCTTGGGGTGAACACTGAAGCTTTCTTT.

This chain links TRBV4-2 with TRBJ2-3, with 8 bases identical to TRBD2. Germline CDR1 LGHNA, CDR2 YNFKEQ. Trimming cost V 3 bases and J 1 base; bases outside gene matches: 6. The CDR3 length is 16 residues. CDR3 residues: CASSQEAGLGTDTQYF. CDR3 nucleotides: TGTGCCAGCAGCCAGGAGGCGGGACTAGGCACAGATACGCAGTATTTT.

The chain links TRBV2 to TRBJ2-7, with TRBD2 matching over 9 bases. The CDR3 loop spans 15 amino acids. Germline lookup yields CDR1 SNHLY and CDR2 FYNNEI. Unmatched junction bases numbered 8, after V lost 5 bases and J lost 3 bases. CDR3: CASSRLADRFYEQYF. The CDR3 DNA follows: TGTGCCAGCAGTCGACTAGCGGACCGATTCTACGAGCAGTACTTC.